The 26 T cell receptor beta chains below come from one sample, sequenced in a study of control samples from healthy donors and cancer patients. TCRdb's copy holds only in-frame clones and misses some; the assay was immunoSEQ multiplex PCR. The sample yields tens of thousands of clones, around 92% seen once. The sample taken for sequencing was blood. The receptors derive from a man aged 50 or older in good health.

Sample share makes this clone medium-sized. V and J are TRBV9 and TRBJ1-2; 9 positions agree with TRBD1. The germline gives CDR1 SGDLS, CDR2 YYNGEE. J gave up 0 bases and V 6 bases, and 9 bases lay outside the gene matches. This CDR3 region has 16 residues. The DNA of the CDR3 is TGTGCCAGCAAAAAAACAGGGGGCTTTTCTAACTATGGCTACACCTTC. Translated, it gives CASKKTGGFSNYGYTF.

This clone appeared once. CDR3 sequence (DNA): TGTGCCAGCAGCGGAAATAATTCACCCCTCCACTTT. Its translation: CASSGNNSPLHF. The J gene is TRBJ1-6, the V gene TRBV2, with D unclear. This CDR3 is 12 amino acids long. The V gene's germline CDR1 is SNHLY and CDR2 FYNNEI. V shed 6 bases and J shed 5 bases, with 5 bases lying between them.

The chain combines TRBV6-5 with TRBJ2-7, with 8 nucleotides matching TRBD2. The CDR3 length is 15 residues. V gave up 0 bases and J gave up 0 bases; unmatched junction bases: 1. Germline CDR1 reads MNHEY; CDR2 reads SVGAGI. CDR3 nucleotide sequence: TGTGCCAGCAGTTACTCGCGGGGGGACTCCTACGAGCAGTACTTC. It encodes CASSYSRGDSYEQYF.

This rearrangement joins TRBV28 to TRBJ1-4, with 7 positions matching TRBD1. With V trimmed by 5 bases and J by 5 bases, 5 bases remained unmatched. The CDR3 has 14 amino acids. Per the germline V gene, CDR1 is MDHEN and CDR2 is SYDVKM. The CDR3 here is CASSGDSLNEKLFF. Here the CDR3 DNA reads TGTGCCAGCAGTGGGGACAGCTTGAATGAAAAACTGTTTTTT.

The chain has TRBV7-9 and TRBJ1-1, with D possibly TRBD1 on 6 matching bases. Per the germline V gene, CDR1 is SEHNR and CDR2 is FQNEAQ (reference sequence). Deletions cut 2 bases from V and 1 base from J, with 14 bases between. This CDR3 has 16 amino acids. The CDR3 region has the DNA TGTGCCAGCAGCTTATGGAGGGGGGTTCAGAACACTGAAGCTTTCTTT. Its translation: CASSLWRGVQNTEAFF.

In this sample, this clone turned up once. V gene TRBV5-5 combines with J gene TRBJ2-2, with 8 bases matching TRBD2. Germline V gene sequence: CDR1 SGHKS, CDR2 YYEKEE (reference sequence). This CDR3 is 16 amino acids long. Unmatched junction bases numbered 5, after V lost 4 bases and J lost 0 bases. In nucleotides, the CDR3 is TGTGCCAGCAGCCCCCGGGGGGGGGCGAACACCGGGGAGCTGTTTTTT. This translates into CASSPRGGANTGELFF.

The genes are TRBV7-8 and TRBJ1-2; D is unclear. V gave up 1 base and J gave up 3 bases, with 9 bases separating them. From germline, CDR1 is SGHVS and CDR2 FQNEAQ. This CDR3 spans 14 amino acids. CDR3 loop: CASSLVGVYYGYTF. DNA of the CDR3: TGTGCCAGCAGCTTAGTAGGAGTGTACTATGGCTACACCTTC. The full variable domain, rest sourced from reference TRBV7-8 and TRBJ1-2, is GAGVSQSPRYKVAKRGQDVALRCDPISGHVSLFWYQQALGQGPEFLTYFQNEAQLDKSGLPSDRFFAERPEGSVSTLKIQRTQQEDSAVYLCASSLVGVYYGYTFGSGTRLTVV.

The CDR3 sequence: CASSIGWGGGEQFF. Here the CDR3 DNA reads TGTGCCAGTAGTATAGGGTGGGGAGGGGGGGAGCAGTTCTTC. The chain has TRBV19 and TRBJ2-1; tentative D call: TRBD2 (7 bases). Germline assignment: CDR1 LNHDA and CDR2 SQIVND (reference sequence). V was trimmed by 1 base and J by 10 bases, leaving 14 bases between them. The CDR3 sequence is 14 residues long.

The chain couples TRBV2 to TRBJ2-1; D perhaps matches TRBD2 (6 bases). This CDR3 contains 16 residues. Trimming removed 7 bases at V and 8 bases at J, with 24 bases between. CDR1 is SNHLY, CDR2 FYNNEI, per germline. This CDR3 is CASTRASGLHRDEQFF. The CDR3 bases are TGTGCCAGCACCCGAGCGTCGGGACTCCATCGGGATGAGCAGTTCTTC.

CDR3 bases: TGCGCCAGCAGTGCCGGGACAGAGAACACTGAAGCTTTCTTT. Translating gives CASSAGTENTEAFF. The chain links TRBV10-1 to TRBJ1-1; 7 nucleotides align to TRBD1. This CDR3 has 14 amino acids. With 4 bases clipped from V and 1 base from J, the junction kept 3 bases outside the gene matches. In germline, CDR1 is WNHNN, CDR2 SYGVQD (reference sequence).

CDR3: CASKAGRRYQETQYF. The CDR3 coding sequence is TGTGCCAGCAAAGCGGGGCGGAGGTACCAAGAGACCCAGTACTTC. The rearrangement links TRBV28 to TRBJ2-5, with 7 bases that match TRBD2. The CDR3 contains 15 residues. The germline V gene has CDR1 MDHEN and CDR2 SYDVKM. V lost 7 bases to trimming and J lost 0 bases; unmatched junction nucleotides: 8.

The CDR3 DNA reads as TGTGCCAGCAGCCCCCCCAGCGGGGACGGAGATACGCAGTATTTT. The encoded protein is CASSPPSGDGDTQYF. This chain connects TRBV3-1 (or the pseudogene TRBV3-2) to TRBJ2-3; TRBD2 agrees at 7 bases. Germline CDR1 LGHDT, CDR2 YNNKEL (reference sequence). Trimming took 4 bases from V and 5 from J; bases not matched to a gene: 9. The CDR3 is 15 amino acids.

The rearrangement uses TRBV23-1 and TRBJ1-5, with a tentative D call TRBD1 (5 bases). TRBV23-1 is marked as an open reading frame, function uncertain. This CDR3 has 13 amino acids. Trimming left V 9 bases short and J 5 bases short, with 14 bases between. The CDR3 sequence: CARTQGSDQPQHF. The CDR3 DNA follows: TGCGCCAGGACCCAGGGATCGGATCAGCCCCAGCATTTT.

This clone was observed a handful of times. CDR3 in amino acids: CASSLLTGSETQYF. CDR3 bases: TGCGCCAGCAGCTTGTTGACAGGGTCAGAGACCCAGTACTTC. The chain links TRBV5-1 to TRBJ2-5, with TRBD1 matching 7 bases. J gave up 4 bases and V 1 base, and 4 bases lay outside the gene matches. Per germline, CDR1 SGHRS and CDR2 YFSETQ. The length of the CDR3 is 14 residues. Filled out from reference TRBV5-1 and TRBJ2-5, the complete variable domain reads KAGVTQTPRYLIKTRGQQVTLSCSPISGHRSVSWYQQTPGQGLQFLFEYFSETQRNKGNFPGRFSGRQFSNSRSEMNVSTLELGDSALYLCASSLLTGSETQYFGPGTRLLVL.

In its sample, this clone was seen a few times. The chain links TRBV7-9 to TRBJ1-2, with D possibly matching TRBD1 (5 bases). CDR1 is SEHNR, CDR2 FQNEAQ, per germline (reference sequence). The CDR3 spans 13 residues. V lost 5 bases to trimming and J lost 8 bases, with 15 bases between them. The DNA for the CDR3 is TGTGCCAGCAGCGCCCGACAGTCAGACGGCTACACCTTC. The encoded protein is CASSARQSDGYTF. Supplemented by reference TRBV7-9 and TRBJ1-2, the full variable domain reads DTGVSQNPRHKITKRGQNVTFRCDPISEHNRLYWYRQTLGQGPEFLTYFQNEAQLEKSRLLSDRFSAERPKGSFSTLEIQRTEQGDSAMYLCASSARQSDGYTFGSGTRLTVV.

The chain has TRBV7-2 and TRBJ2-5; 9 bases are shared with TRBD2. J gave up 7 bases and V 5 bases, and 14 bases lay outside the gene matches. This CDR3 region has 16 residues. Germline V gene data show CDR1 as SGHTA and CDR2 as FQGNSA. CDR3 sequence: CASSLTSGTRVWTQYF. In DNA, the CDR3 is TGTGCCAGCAGCCTGACTAGCGGTACAAGAGTTTGGACCCAGTACTTC. The full variable domain, rest sourced from reference TRBV7-2 and TRBJ2-5, is GAGVSQSPSNKVTEKGKDVELRCDPISGHTALYWYRQSLGQGLEFLIYFQGNSAPDKSGLPSDRFSAERTGGSVSTLTIQRTQQEDSAVYLCASSLTSGTRVWTQYFGPGTRLLVL.

The chain is built from TRBV5-6 and TRBJ2-7; no reliable D call. Per germline, CDR1 SGHDT and CDR2 YYEEEE. V was cut by 5 bases and J by 0 bases, with 15 bases left in between. This CDR3 comprises 15 residues. The CDR3 here is CASRDGPSSSYEQYF. CDR3 nucleotides: TGTGCCAGCAGGGACGGACCTTCAAGCTCCTACGAGCAGTACTTC.

By sample share, this clone is medium-sized. The V and J genes are TRBV27 and TRBJ1-2; the D is unclear. V lost 7 bases, J lost 0 bases, and 12 bases lay in between. Germline V gene lookup returns CDR1 MNHEY and CDR2 SMNVEV (reference sequence). This CDR3 spans 14 amino acids. The CDR3 loop reads CASKRNSANYGYTF. In DNA, the CDR3 is TGTGCCAGCAAAAGGAACAGCGCTAACTATGGCTACACCTTC.

The V and J genes are TRBV3-1 (or the pseudogene TRBV3-2) and TRBJ1-3, with D uncertain. V lost 0 bases and J lost 4, with 10 bases in between. The CDR3 spans 15 residues. CDR1 and CDR2 from the germline V gene are LGHDT and YNNKEL (reference sequence). CDR3 amino acids: CASSQDEIRGNTIYF. In DNA form, the CDR3 reads TGTGCCAGCAGCCAAGATGAGATCCGGGGAAACACCATATATTTT.

The rearrangement joins TRBV25-1 to TRBJ1-2, with no clear D. Germline loops: CDR1 MGHDK, CDR2 SYGVNS. V lost 0 bases and J 7 bases, leaving 18 bases between the germline ends. The CDR3 loop spans 16 amino acids. CDR3 nucleotides: TGTGCCAGCAGTGAATATGACTCGGAGATAAGAAGTGGCTACACCTTC. This sequence encodes CASSEYDSEIRSGYTF.

V and J are TRBV7-9 and TRBJ2-7; TRBD1 matches 7 bases. From germline, CDR1 is SEHNR and CDR2 FQNEAQ (reference sequence). The J segment lost 5 bases and the V segment lost 7 bases, leaving 8 bases of the junction unmatched. CDR3 length: 13 residues. For the CDR3, the DNA is TGTGCCAGCACCCCGACAGGGATGAACGAGCAGTACTTC. Its translation is CASTPTGMNEQYF.

The V call is TRBV6-5, the J call TRBJ1-1; D may be TRBD1 (5 bases). The V end was cut by 0 bases, the J end by 4 bases, with 15 bases between. The CDR3 has 16 residues. Germline V gene sequence: CDR1 MNHEY, CDR2 SVGAGI. The CDR3 DNA sequence: TGTGCCAGCAGTTACTCCCTAGGGGCTAGGGGCACTGAAGCTTTCTTT. Translating gives CASSYSLGARGTEAFF.

A word on this clone: An end of the junction differs from the germline gene, which may be a read error. The chain employs TRBV11-2 and TRBJ2-6; D perhaps matches TRBD2 (5 bases). The CDR3 has 18 residues. Germline CDR1 is SGHAT and CDR2 is FQNNGV. The CDR3 DNA is TGTGCCAGCAGCCTAGAAAGGGCGGGTTCTTCTGGGGCCAACGTCCTGACTTTC. Residues: CASSLERAGSSGANVLTF.

The chain employs TRBV18 and TRBJ2-3; tentative D call: TRBD2 (5 bases). This CDR3 comprises 17 residues. Germline-derived CDR1 and CDR2 are KGHSH and LQKENI. Trimming removed 2 bases at V and 2 bases at J, with 17 bases between. The CDR3 sequence is CASSPAGTRTLTDTQYF. The CDR3 DNA reads as TGTGCCAGCTCACCAGCCGGAACCAGGACTCTCACAGATACGCAGTATTTT.

The chain couples TRBV5-5 to TRBJ2-1; TRBD1 matches 8 bases. The CDR3 totals 16 residues. The J segment lost 7 bases and the V segment lost 0 bases, leaving 9 bases of the junction unmatched. Germline V gene data show CDR1 as SGHKS and CDR2 as YYEKEE (reference sequence). CDR3 DNA sequence: TGTGCCAGCAGCTTGGCCCTCCGACAGGGGATGAATGAGCAGTTCTTC. It translates to CASSLALRQGMNEQFF.

This chain joins TRBV18 and TRBJ1-2; D unresolved. In germline, CDR1 is KGHSH, CDR2 LQKENI. The ends were cut back, 2 bases at V and 7 bases at J, with 8 bases in the middle. This CDR3 region has 12 residues. CDR3 sequence: CASSPEGFGYTF. The CDR3 DNA is TGTGCCAGCTCACCAGAAGGGTTTGGCTACACCTTC.